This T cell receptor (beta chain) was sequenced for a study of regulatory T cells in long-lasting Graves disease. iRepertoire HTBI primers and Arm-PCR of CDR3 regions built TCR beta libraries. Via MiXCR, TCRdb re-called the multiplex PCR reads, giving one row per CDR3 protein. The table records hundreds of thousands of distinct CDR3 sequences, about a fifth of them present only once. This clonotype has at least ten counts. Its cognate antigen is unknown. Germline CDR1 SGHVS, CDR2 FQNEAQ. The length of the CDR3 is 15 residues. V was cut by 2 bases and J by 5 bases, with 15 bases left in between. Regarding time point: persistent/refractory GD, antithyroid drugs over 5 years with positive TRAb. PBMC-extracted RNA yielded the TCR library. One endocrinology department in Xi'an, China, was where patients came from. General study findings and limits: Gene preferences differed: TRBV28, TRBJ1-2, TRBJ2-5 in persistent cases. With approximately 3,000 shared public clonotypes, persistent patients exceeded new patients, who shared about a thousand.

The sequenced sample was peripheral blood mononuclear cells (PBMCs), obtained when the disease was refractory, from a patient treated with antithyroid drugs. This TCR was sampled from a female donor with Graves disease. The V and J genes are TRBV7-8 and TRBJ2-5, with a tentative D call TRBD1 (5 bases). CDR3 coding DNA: TGTGCCAGCAGCTTAATGGTCCTCCAGGGTGAGACCCAGTACTTC. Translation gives CASSLMVLQGETQYF.